This entry lists 2 T cell receptor beta chains sequenced from one sample in a study of blood T cells in healthy people across ages. Then a second PCR, running roughly 7 to 11 cycles, was carried out with a sample-barcoded 5' primer and a J-beta primer mix. TCRdb used MiXCR to reprocess the 5' RACE reads, holding one entry per CDR3 protein. The sample contains hundreds of thousands of distinct CDR3 sequences, roughly 26% of which appear only once. The sample consisted of blood. Receptors were obtained from a woman in her sixties or seventies in good health.

V gene TRBV7-9 combines with J gene TRBJ2-1; 7 bases agree with TRBD2. The V segment lost 5 bases and the J segment 10 bases; nucleotides outside the gene matches: 5. The CDR3 spans 12 residues. Germline values: CDR1 SEHNR, CDR2 FQNEAQ (reference sequence). CDR3 residues: CASSPSGGEQFF. CDR3 DNA: TGTGCCAGCAGCCCCTCGGGAGGAGAGCAGTTCTTC. Supplemented by reference TRBV7-9 and TRBJ2-1, the full variable domain reads DTGVSQNPRHKITKRGQNVTFRCDPISEHNRLYWYRQTLGQGPEFLTYFQNEAQLEKSRLLSDRFSAERPKGSFSTLEIQRTEQGDSAMYLCASSPSGGEQFFGPGTRLTVL.

In this sample, this clonotype turned up a few times. This chain links TRBV20-1 with TRBJ2-7, with TRBD2 matching 8 bases. The germline V gene has CDR1 DFQATT and CDR2 SNEGSKA (reference sequence). The CDR3 spans 13 residues. V shed 7 bases, J shed 5 bases, and the junction held 10 bases outside the gene matches. CDR3 DNA sequence: TGCAGTGTACTGAGCGGGGGAGCCAACGAGCAGTACTTC. Its translation is CSVLSGGANEQYF.